This T cell receptor beta chain was identified during a study of blood T cell repertoires in COVID-19. Some clones are missing from TCRdb's copy, which holds only in-frame ones; the method was immunoSEQ multiplex PCR. Of about 250,000 clones listed, about nine tenths were seen once; the top ten hold about 1.6%. In its sample, this clone was seen a few times. J gave up 2 bases and V 3 bases, and 12 bases lay outside the gene matches. Per the germline V gene, CDR1 is LNHDA and CDR2 is SQIVND (reference sequence). This CDR3 has 19 residues. The sequence was obtained from a woman aged 60 to 75 who had recovered from COVID-19. The genes are TRBV19 and TRBJ2-3; TRBD2 aligns across 12 bases. The source material was peripheral blood. The CDR3 nucleotides read TGTGCCAGTAGTATGCCCTCTTTGACTAGCGGGGGCTTCACAGATACGCAGTATTTT. Its translation is CASSMPSLTSGGFTDTQYF.